A single sample is the source of the 31 T cell receptor beta chains below, sequenced in a study of response to subunit inactivated influenza vaccine. Via MiXCR, TCRdb re-called the RT-PCR reads, giving one row per CDR3 protein. The sample carries approximately 680,000 distinct CDR3 sequences, less than 20% recorded once. Sequences were derived from PBMCs from blood, sampled roughly 13 days after vaccination. These receptors were collected from a man aged 45-65 years who received an inactivated influenza vaccine.

This clonotype was seen ten or more times. V and J are TRBV5-1 and TRBJ1-2; 10 bases line up with TRBD1. V dropped 4 bases and J dropped 8; count of bases not matched to a gene: 5. The CDR3 length is 13 residues. Germline V gives CDR1 SGHRS, CDR2 YFSETQ. The CDR3 nucleotides are TGCGCCAGCAGCGTAGACAGGGGGCAAGGCTACACCTTC. As protein: CASSVDRGQGYTF.

The J gene is TRBJ2-7, the V gene TRBV20-1; 10 bases are a match to TRBD2. CDR3 length equals 15 residues. V trimming: 2 bases; J trimming: 5 bases; junction bases outside the gene matches: 9. Germline V lookup: CDR1 DFQATT, CDR2 SNEGSKA (reference sequence). The CDR3 DNA is TGCAGTGCTAGACCTCTAGCGGGAGTGGGCAACGAGCAGTACTTC. Its translation is CSARPLAGVGNEQYF.

This clonotype was seen a handful of times. This sequence joins TRBV20-1 and TRBJ2-7, with D maybe TRBD2 (6 bases). This CDR3 is built from 11 residues. Per germline, CDR1 DFQATT and CDR2 SNEGSKA (reference sequence). The CDR3 bases are TGCTCCACGAAGAGACTAGGCTACGAGTACTTC. Translation gives CSTKRLGYEYF.

The table lists this clonotype with many counts. The chain joins TRBV11-1 to TRBJ2-4; 9 nucleotides agree with TRBD2. Trimming removed 3 bases from V and 0 bases from J; junction bases left unmatched: 9. The CDR3 length is 18 residues. CDR1 is SGHAT, CDR2 FQDESV, per germline (reference sequence). CDR3 nucleotide sequence: TGTGCCAGCAGCTTCGGCCTAGCGGGAAAGGCAGCCAAAAACATTCAGTACTTC. Its translation is CASSFGLAGKAAKNIQYF.

This clonotype was counted at least ten times. J is TRBJ2-1 and V is TRBV29-1; D possibly corresponds to TRBD1 (5 bases). V lost 3 bases and J 5 bases, leaving 17 bases between the germline ends. The germline V gene has CDR1 SQVTM and CDR2 ANQGSEA. The CDR3 totals 15 residues. The CDR3 here is CSVEAGPTTDNEQFF. As DNA, the CDR3 is TGCAGCGTTGAGGCAGGGCCCACGACTGACAATGAGCAGTTCTTC.

CDR3 DNA sequence: TGTGCCAGCAGTTTCGGTGGCGTGGGATTCGGTTACGAGCAGTACTTC. It codes for CASSFGGVGFGYEQYF. This rearrangement joins TRBV12-3 or TRBV12-4 to TRBJ2-7; unclear D gene. V lost 3 bases, J lost 4 bases, and 19 bases lay in between. There are 16 residues in the CDR3.

The rearrangement joins TRBV4-3 to TRBJ2-2; tentative D call: TRBD1 (5 bases). Germline-derived CDR1 and CDR2 are LGHNA and YSLEER. The CDR3 spans 17 residues. Between the trimmed V and J ends, which lost 0 bases and 5 bases, there was a span of 16 bases. The CDR3 DNA follows: TGCGCCAGCAGCCAAGATCTACAGGAGTTGGGTACCGGGGAGCTGTTTTTT. Residues: CASSQDLQELGTGELFF.

This clonotype was seen a handful of times. This chain connects TRBV20-1 to TRBJ1-2, with D perhaps matching TRBD1 (5 bases). V lost 5 bases to trimming and J lost 4 bases, with 17 bases between them. Germline lookup yields CDR1 DFQATT and CDR2 SNEGSKA (reference sequence). This CDR3 is built from 14 residues. DNA for the CDR3: TGCAGTGCTTTACGGGGGATATGGGGCTATGGCTACACCTTC. Translated, it gives CSALRGIWGYGYTF.

This clonotype was counted a few times. The rearrangement joins TRBV4-2 to TRBJ1-2; TRBD1 is a possible D gene (6 bases). The CDR3 extends over 10 amino acids. Germline CDR1 LGHNA, CDR2 YNFKEQ. CDR3 residues: CEGGSYGYTF. For the CDR3, the DNA is TGTGAGGGGGGGTCTTATGGCTACACCTTC.

A word on this clonotype: A single base separates this from a much larger clone, so it may be a read error. The chain recombines TRBV5-1 with TRBJ2-1, with TRBD2 as a possible D gene (6 bases). The germline V and J ends were trimmed by 4 bases and 4 bases, with 15 bases remaining between them. Germline CDR1 reads SGHRS; CDR2 reads YFSETQ. The length of the CDR3 is 15 residues. The CDR3 nucleotides are TGCGCCAGCAGCCCAAAGCGGGCGTCGTACAATGAGCAGTTCTTC. The encoded protein is CASSPKRASYNEQFF.

The V call is TRBV28, the J call TRBJ1-2; possibly TRBD1 for D (5 bases). The V end lost 0 bases, the J end lost 0 bases, and 11 bases lay between the germline ends. Germline values: CDR1 MDHEN, CDR2 SYDVKM. The CDR3 is 16 amino acids. This CDR3 reads CASSLWTVSANYGYTF. The CDR3 nucleotides read TGTGCCAGCAGTTTATGGACAGTCTCCGCTAACTATGGCTACACCTTC.

This clonotype was seen a few times. The genes are TRBV7-3 and TRBJ1-1; unclear D gene. V was clipped by 3 bases and J by 0 bases, with 8 bases between them. The CDR3 spans 14 residues. CDR1 and CDR2 from the germline V gene are SGHTA and FQGTGA. The CDR3 nucleotides are TGTGCCAGCAGCTTCTCCCACTTGAACACTGAAGCTTTCTTT. Amino acids: CASSFSHLNTEAFF. The full variable domain, in which reference TRBV7-3 and TRBJ1-1 provide the parts outside the CDR3, is GAGVSQTPSNKVTEKGKYVELRCDPISGHTALYWYRQSLGQGPEFLIYFQGTGAADDSGLPNDRFFAVRPEGSVSTLKIQRTERGDSAVYLCASSFSHLNTEAFFGQGTRLTVV.

This clonotype was picked up many times. The chain employs TRBV4-3 and TRBJ2-4, with TRBD2 identical over 10 bases. The germline V gene encodes CDR1 LGHNA and CDR2 YSLEER. J gave up 7 bases and V 4 bases, and 10 bases lay outside the gene matches. The CDR3 loop spans 16 amino acids. Here the CDR3 reads CASSRTIAGGSNIQYF. CDR3 DNA sequence: TGCGCCAGCAGCCGAACGATAGCGGGAGGTTCGAACATTCAGTACTTC.

V and J are TRBV10-1 and TRBJ1-1; D gene uncertain. CDR3 length: 12 residues. Germline values: CDR1 WNHNN, CDR2 SYGVQD (reference sequence). Trimming stripped 6 bases from V and 4 bases from J, with 9 bases between. CDR3 nucleotide sequence: TGCGCCAGCAGCCGCTCGGTCACTGAAGCTTTCTTT. Its protein product is CASSRSVTEAFF.

J is TRBJ2-1 and V is TRBV6-2 or TRBV6-3, with a possible D match to TRBD1 (5 bases). V lost 8 bases to trimming and J lost 9 bases, with 26 bases between them. Germline-derived CDR1 and CDR2 are MNHEY and SVGEGT. The CDR3 spans 16 residues. CDR3: CASGPPSGSKLSEQFF. The CDR3 DNA follows: TGTGCCAGCGGACCGCCCTCAGGGTCAAAATTGAGTGAGCAGTTCTTC.

This clonotype was counted a few times. The chain recombines TRBV7-8 with TRBJ2-7; D is possibly TRBD1 (5 bases). Trimming took 5 bases from V and 6 from J, leaving 14 bases between them. Looked up from germline, CDR1 is SGHVS and CDR2 is FQNEAQ. CDR3 length: 13 residues. The CDR3: CASSTRQPPEQYF. The CDR3 coding sequence is TGTGCCAGCAGCACCCGACAGCCCCCCGAGCAGTACTTC.

This clonotype was picked up many times. The V call is TRBV10-1, the J call TRBJ2-3, with D perhaps TRBD1 or TRBD2 (5 bases each). The CDR3 loop spans 15 amino acids. CDR1 and CDR2 (germline): WNHNN, SYGVQD (reference sequence). V was clipped by 2 bases and J by 4 bases, with 13 bases between them. CDR3 amino acids: CASSENPGRSDTQYF. The CDR3 DNA reads as TGCGCCAGCAGTGAGAACCCAGGGAGATCAGATACGCAGTATTTT.

This clonotype occurred a few times. The chain joins TRBV5-5 to TRBJ2-3, with 8 bases fitting TRBD2. V lost 0 bases to trimming and J lost 4 bases; unmatched junction nucleotides: 7. This CDR3 comprises 16 residues. Germline CDR1 is SGHKS and CDR2 is YYEKEE (reference sequence). DNA of the CDR3: TGTGCCAGCAGCTTGGCGGCTAGCGGGTTCGCAGATACGCAGTATTTT. Translation gives CASSLAASGFADTQYF.

The chain recombines TRBV12-3 or TRBV12-4 with TRBJ1-6; 7 nucleotides match TRBD1. There are 14 residues in the CDR3. Losses at the gene ends were 6 bases for V and 5 bases for J; bases not matched to a gene: 4. CDR3 residues: CASSYQGDNSPLHF. For the CDR3, the DNA is TGTGCCAGCAGCTATCAGGGGGATAATTCACCCCTCCACTTT.

This rearrangement joins TRBV5-1 to TRBJ2-1, with D perhaps TRBD2 (6 bases). The germline V and J ends were trimmed by 0 bases and 2 bases, with 12 bases remaining between them. This CDR3 contains 16 residues. Germline V gene lookup returns CDR1 SGHRS and CDR2 YFSETQ. The CDR3 reads CASSLDGSSAYNEQFF. The DNA for the CDR3 is TGCGCCAGCAGCTTGGACGGGAGTAGCGCCTACAATGAGCAGTTCTTC.

At least ten counts were recorded for this clonotype. This sequence joins TRBV2 and TRBJ1-5; 7 nucleotides agree with TRBD1. V gave up 6 bases and J gave up 2 bases; unmatched junction bases: 7. Germline assignment: CDR1 SNHLY and CDR2 FYNNEI. This CDR3 region has 15 residues. In DNA form, the CDR3 reads TGTGCCAGCAGGGAGGGACAGAGTGGCAATCAGCCCCAGCATTTT. Residues: CASREGQSGNQPQHF.

J is TRBJ2-7 and V is TRBV20-1; D unclear. The CDR3 spans 11 residues. V was pared by 5 bases and J by 2 bases, with 7 bases between. Per the germline V gene, CDR1 is DFQATT and CDR2 is SNEGSKA (reference sequence). The CDR3 DNA sequence: TGCAGTGCTCAGGATACCTACGAGCAGTACTTC. Translating it yields CSAQDTYEQYF.

The gene calls are TRBV28 and TRBJ2-4, with 11 bases lining up with TRBD2. Trimming removed 2 bases from V and 7 bases from J; junction bases left unmatched: 4. Germline V CDR1 and CDR2: MDHEN, SYDVKM. The CDR3 consists of 15 residues. The chain's CDR3 is CASSLTSGGGNIQYF. As DNA, the CDR3 is TGTGCCAGCAGTTTAACTAGCGGGGGAGGTAACATTCAGTACTTC.

The J gene is TRBJ1-1, the V gene TRBV10-2, with a possible D match to TRBD1 (6 bases). Trimming stripped 2 bases from V and 7 bases from J, with 11 bases between. Germline V gives CDR1 WSHSY, CDR2 SAAADI. The CDR3 extends over 13 amino acids. The CDR3 region is CASSEQGLLEAFF. The CDR3 nucleotides are TGCGCCAGCAGTGAGCAGGGGCTCCTTGAAGCTTTCTTT.

This clonotype was detected a few times. The chain joins TRBV12-3 or TRBV12-4 to TRBJ1-6; D gene ambiguous. CDR3 length: 14 amino acids. The V gene lost 3 bases and the J gene lost 9 bases, with 12 bases spanning the gap. The CDR3 protein is CASSFIKSGSPLHF. The CDR3 DNA is TGTGCCAGCAGTTTTATCAAAAGCGGTTCACCCCTCCACTTT.

This clonotype was seen more than once but under ten times. V and J are TRBV29-1 and TRBJ2-1, with 8 bases matching TRBD1. Germline values: CDR1 SQVTM, CDR2 ANQGSEA. This CDR3 is 13 amino acids long. With V trimmed by 5 bases and J by 6 bases, 6 bases remained unmatched. The CDR3 spells CSVSQGAINEQFF. The DNA for the CDR3 is TGCAGCGTTTCTCAGGGGGCCATCAATGAGCAGTTCTTC.

This rearrangement joins TRBV4-3 to TRBJ2-7; maybe TRBD1 (6 bases). V dropped 1 base and J dropped 0 bases, with 7 bases sitting between them. Germline CDR1 is LGHNA and CDR2 is YSLEER. The CDR3 covers 14 residues. This CDR3 reads CASSQGDTSYEQYF. The CDR3 DNA reads as TGCGCCAGCAGCCAAGGGGACACCTCCTACGAGCAGTACTTC.

The chain joins TRBV20-1 to TRBJ2-5; a possible D gene is TRBD2 (6 bases). This CDR3 spans 15 amino acids. Trimming removed 6 bases from V and 0 bases from J, with 17 bases in between. Germline-derived CDR1 and CDR2 are DFQATT and SNEGSKA (reference sequence). The CDR3 coding sequence is TGCAGTGCGAAACCCCGTCTAGCGAACCAAGAGACCCAGTACTTC. It is translated as CSAKPRLANQETQYF.

In this sample, this clonotype turned up a few times. The rearrangement joins TRBV9 to TRBJ1-3; D is unresolved. The germline gives CDR1 SGDLS, CDR2 YYNGEE. Trimming stripped 0 bases from V and 1 base from J, with 5 bases between. CDR3 length: 14 amino acids. DNA of the CDR3: TGTGCCAGCAGCGTAGCCCTTTCTGGAAACACCATATATTTT. Amino acids: CASSVALSGNTIYF.

This clonotype was seen at least ten times. The chain recombines TRBV18 with TRBJ2-2; D is unresolved. The germline V and J ends were trimmed by 0 bases and 1 base, with 6 bases remaining between them. CDR3 length: 15 residues. Germline lookup yields CDR1 KGHSH and CDR2 LQKENI. This CDR3 reads CASSPPGMNTGELFF. DNA for the CDR3: TGTGCCAGCTCACCACCAGGGATGAACACCGGGGAGCTGTTTTTT.

The V call is TRBV7-2, the J call TRBJ2-5, with D possibly TRBD1 on 6 matching bases. V was pared by 5 bases and J by 1 base, with 11 bases between. Germline V gene data show CDR1 as SGHTA and CDR2 as FQGNSA. The CDR3 runs to 14 residues. The CDR3 loop reads CASSQTGIQETQYF. The CDR3, as DNA: TGTGCCAGCAGCCAAACAGGGATCCAAGAGACCCAGTACTTC.